The entry that follows covers one T cell receptor (beta chain) sequence. The record originates from a study of technical replicates of blood from several donors. TCRdb's copy holds only in-frame clones and misses some; the assay was immunoSEQ multiplex PCR. Of 75,000 to 100,000 clones listed, around 94% are singletons. The source material was T cells isolated from PBMCs. This sequence originates from a human donor in good health.

CDR3 nucleotide sequence: TGTGCCAGTAGTATGAACTCTCGGCTAGCGGCCCATGAGCAGTTCTTC. Translation gives CASSMNSRLAAHEQFF. The chain recombines TRBV19 with TRBJ2-1; 7 bases agree with TRBD2. The CDR3 covers 16 residues. Trimming took 3 bases from V and 8 from J; bases not matched to a gene: 13. Per the germline V gene, CDR1 is LNHDA and CDR2 is SQIVND (reference sequence). Complete variable domain (other parts from reference TRBV19 and TRBJ2-1): DGGITQSPKYLFRKEGQNVTLSCEQNLNHDAMYWYRQDPGQGLRLIYYSQIVNDFQKGDIAEGYSVSREKKESFPLTVTSAQKNPTAFYLCASSMNSRLAAHEQFFGPGTRLTVL.